This TCR beta chain was sequenced during a study of memory CD4+ T cells and cytomegalovirus serostatus. General observations from the study: CMV serostatus prediction reached median AUC approximately 0.95, or 0.91 with US-trained model.

Comments on this clone: Its matching antigen is unknown.

Germline V gene data show CDR1 as WSHSY and CDR2 as SAAADI. The CDR3 consists of 15 residues. V shed 7 bases and J shed 2 bases, with 16 bases lying between them. The method was immunoSEQ multiplex PCR; TCRdb's version includes in-frame clones alone and lacks a portion of them. This sample carries about 58,000 clones, roughly 84% of them seen once, and the ten largest clones take around 0.5%. The sort gate was single viable CD3+CD4+CD8-CD45RO+ cells for memory CD4+ T cells. This clonotype was sampled from an adult in good health and CMV-seronegative. Some clones in this sample may be carry-over from other donors' samples. The sequencing input was memory CD4+ T cells from blood. This chain uses TRBV10-2 with TRBJ2-3; TRBD1 is a possible D gene (6 bases). In DNA form, the CDR3 reads TGCGCCAGCACTGATAGTGGGGGCCTCACAGATACGCAGTATTTT. It yields the protein CASTDSGGLTDTQYF.